This TCR beta chain came from a study of cytomegalovirus exposure and HLA in healthy donors. At the level of the study: A later analysis reported the 120 or so validation repertoires used the same platform as the 550 to 800 first-cohort repertoires.

This table comes from immunoSEQ multiplex PCR, and its TCRdb copy is limited to in-frame clones, with some not included. The sample holds approximately 280,000 clones, about 86% seen once. Remarks on this clone: The antigen is unknown.

With 6 bases removed from V and 2 bases from J, the gap between germline ends came to 15 bases. The germline V gene encodes CDR1 SGHRS and CDR2 YFSETQ. The CDR3 loop spans 14 amino acids. Study findings and constraints: In vitro experiments confirmed that a few CMV-associated chains were specific for CMV antigens. Cytomegalovirus association was assigned to under 200 TCR beta chains. Clusters of TCRs from the first cohort tended to co-occur in the approximately 120 validation repertoires (as a later analysis found).

This rearrangement joins TRBV5-1 to TRBJ2-7, with D possibly TRBD1 on 6 matching bases. This clonotype was obtained from a woman aged 18-29 years in good health and CMV-seronegative. What was sequenced was PBMCs. The CDR3 DNA follows: TGCGCCAGCAACCAGGGGTCCTCCCCCTACGAGCAGTACTTC. Residues: CASNQGSSPYEQYF.